Listed here are 17 T cell receptor beta chains from one sample, sequenced in a study of spatial heterogeneity in lung cancer. MiXCR was run by TCRdb on the 5' RACE reads, yielding one entry per CDR3 protein. The sample consists of 50,000 to 55,000 distinct CDR3 sequences, roughly 6.5% of them appearing once. Indicated time point: sample taken at primary tumor resection. Sequencing covered unsorted whole RNA taken from tumor, nontumor lung or frozen PBMC. The source material was PBMCs, sampled at surgery. Source of these receptors: a female donor with early-stage non-small cell lung cancer.

The table lists this clonotype with a few counts. The V call is TRBV25-1, the J call TRBJ2-2, with 7 nucleotides matching TRBD2. With V trimmed by 6 bases and J by 3 bases, 7 bases remained unmatched. Germline CDR1 is MGHDK and CDR2 is SYGVNS. The CDR3 runs to 15 residues. DNA of the CDR3: TGTGCCAGCAGGCCCCCGGGGGGTCACACCGGGGAGCTGTTTTTT. It encodes CASRPPGGHTGELFF.

This clonotype showed up just a few times. The rearrangement links TRBV29-1 to TRBJ2-7, with TRBD2 matching over 13 bases. This CDR3 has 14 residues. The junction had 5 bases not matched to a gene; V was cut back by 7 bases and J by 2 bases. Per the germline V gene, CDR1 is SQVTM and CDR2 is ANQGSEA. The CDR3 DNA reads TGCAGCGCCTGGACTAGCGGGGGAACCTACGAGCAGTACTTC. Protein: CSAWTSGGTYEQYF.

This clonotype appeared many times. V is TRBV11-1 and J is TRBJ2-1, with 8 bases fitting TRBD1. The length of the CDR3 is 15 residues. Germline assignment: CDR1 SGHAT and CDR2 FQDESV (reference sequence). J gave up 0 bases and V 6 bases, and 4 bases lay outside the gene matches. The CDR3 is CASRYDRGSYNEQFF. CDR3 DNA sequence: TGTGCCAGCAGATATGACAGGGGCTCCTACAATGAGCAGTTCTTC.

V and J are TRBV28 and TRBJ1-2, with 7 bases that match TRBD1. The trim removed 3 bases at V and 8 bases at J, leaving 6 bases unmatched. The CDR3 is 13 residues long. Per germline, CDR1 MDHEN and CDR2 SYDVKM. The CDR3 is CASSLGDSRGYTF. As DNA, the CDR3 is TGTGCCAGCAGTTTGGGGGACAGCAGGGGCTACACCTTC.

In its sample, this clonotype was seen many times. The chain carries TRBV29-1 and TRBJ2-7; TRBD1 matches at 7 bases. V shed 6 bases, J shed 3 bases, and the junction held 8 bases outside the gene matches. The CDR3 consists of 13 residues. Germline V CDR1 and CDR2: SQVTM, ANQGSEA. DNA of the CDR3: TGCAGCGTGAGGACAGGAGATATCTACGAGCAGTACTTC. It is translated as CSVRTGDIYEQYF.

This clonotype was seen more than once but under ten times. The chain employs TRBV7-2 and TRBJ2-7; D not certain. Germline CDR1 and CDR2: SGHTA and FQGNSA. The CDR3 consists of 13 residues. V was pared by 5 bases and J by 3 bases, with 11 bases between. CDR3 protein: CASSLTKNYEQYF. The CDR3 coding sequence is TGTGCCAGCAGCCTTACAAAGAACTACGAGCAGTACTTC.

At least ten counts were recorded for this clonotype. The chain recombines TRBV20-1 with TRBJ2-1; D gene uncertain. Trimming took off 0 bases at V and 0 bases at J, with 18 bases between the two ends. This CDR3 is 18 amino acids long. Germline V gives CDR1 DFQATT, CDR2 SNEGSKA (reference sequence). The CDR3 reads CSARDGPALLNSYNEQFF. As DNA, the CDR3 is TGCAGTGCTAGAGACGGTCCAGCCCTCCTGAACTCCTACAATGAGCAGTTCTTC.

This clonotype was recorded at least ten times. The chain links TRBV21-1 to TRBJ2-5; the DNA was not used to check the table's D call, TRBD1. TRBV21-1 is listed as a pseudogene. This CDR3 is 16 amino acids long. CDR3 loop: CASSNVPAGCQETQYF. For the CDR3, the DNA is TGTGCCAGCAGCAATGTCCCAGCGGGGTGCCAAGAGACCCAGTACTTC.

This clonotype has just a few counts. The chain joins TRBV6-6 to TRBJ2-3; no definite D call. The CDR3 runs to 11 residues. The V end was cut by 8 bases, the J end by 3 bases, with 6 bases between. Germline lookup yields CDR1 MNHNY and CDR2 SVGAGI (reference sequence). The CDR3, as DNA: TGTGCCAGCCGTGGGACAGATACGCAGTATTTT. Residues: CASRGTDTQYF.

This clonotype was recorded at least ten times. This chain links TRBV12-3 or TRBV12-4 with TRBJ1-1, with TRBD1 matching 7 bases. The junction had 4 bases not matched to a gene; V was cut back by 3 bases and J by 3 bases. The CDR3 totals 14 residues. CDR3 DNA: TGTGCCAGCAGTTTTACAGGGGAAGACACTGAAGCTTTCTTT. Translation: CASSFTGEDTEAFF.

Details on this clonotype: Without the conserved terminal phenylalanine or tryptophan, this CDR3 likely stems from a read error. The V and J genes are TRBV20-1 and TRBJ1-1, with no clear D. Trimming stripped 0 bases from V and 5 bases from J, with 7 bases between. Germline V lookup: CDR1 DFQATT, CDR2 SNEGSKA (reference sequence). This CDR3 has 12 residues. In DNA, the CDR3 is TGCAGTGCTAGAGAAGCGGGGACTGAAGCTTTCCTT. Translation gives CSAREAGTEAFL.

This clonotype was counted many times. This chain connects TRBV9 to TRBJ2-3; 8 bases are shared with TRBD2. From germline, CDR1 is SGDLS and CDR2 YYNGEE. The CDR3 is 14 residues long. J was trimmed by 4 bases and V by 4 bases; bases with no gene match: 5. The CDR3 region is CASSIRTSSDTQYF. The CDR3 nucleotides are TGTGCCAGCAGCATCCGGACTAGCTCAGATACGCAGTATTTT.

Ten or more counts support this clonotype. The gene calls are TRBV5-1 and TRBJ2-1; D assignment may be TRBD1 or TRBD2 (5 bases each). The CDR3 runs 16 residues. In germline, CDR1 is SGHRS, CDR2 YFSETQ. Trimming pared 4 bases from V and 4 bases from J, leaving 18 bases between. For the CDR3, the DNA is TGCGCCAGCAGCGTGGGGCAGGGACGCCTTTACAATGAGCAGTTCTTC. Amino acids: CASSVGQGRLYNEQFF.

The chain joins TRBV7-9 to TRBJ2-7, with D hard to call. V was clipped by 5 bases and J by 0 bases, with 5 bases between them. The CDR3 covers 12 residues. Germline V gene data show CDR1 as SEHNR and CDR2 as FQNEAQ (reference sequence). The CDR3 spells CASSPISYEQYF. The CDR3 coding sequence is TGTGCCAGCAGCCCAATCTCCTACGAGCAGTACTTC.

In this sample, this clonotype turned up many times. The J gene is TRBJ2-1, the V gene TRBV3-1; 7 nucleotides align to TRBD1. V was pared by 4 bases and J by 7 bases, with 13 bases of the junction left unmatched. The CDR3 runs to 16 residues. The germline V gene encodes CDR1 LGHDT and CDR2 YNNKEL (reference sequence). The CDR3 region is CASSPSGQLFRNEQFF. The CDR3 DNA follows: TGTGCCAGCAGCCCCTCGGGACAGCTCTTCAGGAATGAGCAGTTCTTC.

This clonotype was seen many times. The rearrangement uses TRBV6-6 and TRBJ2-1; D ambiguous. V was pared by 2 bases and J by 8 bases, with 10 bases between. Looked up from germline, CDR1 is MNHNY and CDR2 is SVGAGI (reference sequence). This CDR3 comprises 13 residues. The CDR3 nucleotides are TGTGCCAGCAGTTACAGGGTTGGGGATGAGCAGTTCTTC. Its translation: CASSYRVGDEQFF.

In regard to this clonotype: At one end the junction does not follow the germline gene, possibly because of a read error. The chain is built from TRBV7-9 and TRBJ2-7; the D gene is possibly TRBD1 (5 bases). This CDR3 spans 12 amino acids. The V gene's germline CDR1 is SEHNR and CDR2 FQNEAQ (reference sequence). The CDR3 DNA reads TGTGCCAGCAGCTCCCAGGGCTACGAGCAGCACTTC. This gives the protein CASSSQGYEQHF.